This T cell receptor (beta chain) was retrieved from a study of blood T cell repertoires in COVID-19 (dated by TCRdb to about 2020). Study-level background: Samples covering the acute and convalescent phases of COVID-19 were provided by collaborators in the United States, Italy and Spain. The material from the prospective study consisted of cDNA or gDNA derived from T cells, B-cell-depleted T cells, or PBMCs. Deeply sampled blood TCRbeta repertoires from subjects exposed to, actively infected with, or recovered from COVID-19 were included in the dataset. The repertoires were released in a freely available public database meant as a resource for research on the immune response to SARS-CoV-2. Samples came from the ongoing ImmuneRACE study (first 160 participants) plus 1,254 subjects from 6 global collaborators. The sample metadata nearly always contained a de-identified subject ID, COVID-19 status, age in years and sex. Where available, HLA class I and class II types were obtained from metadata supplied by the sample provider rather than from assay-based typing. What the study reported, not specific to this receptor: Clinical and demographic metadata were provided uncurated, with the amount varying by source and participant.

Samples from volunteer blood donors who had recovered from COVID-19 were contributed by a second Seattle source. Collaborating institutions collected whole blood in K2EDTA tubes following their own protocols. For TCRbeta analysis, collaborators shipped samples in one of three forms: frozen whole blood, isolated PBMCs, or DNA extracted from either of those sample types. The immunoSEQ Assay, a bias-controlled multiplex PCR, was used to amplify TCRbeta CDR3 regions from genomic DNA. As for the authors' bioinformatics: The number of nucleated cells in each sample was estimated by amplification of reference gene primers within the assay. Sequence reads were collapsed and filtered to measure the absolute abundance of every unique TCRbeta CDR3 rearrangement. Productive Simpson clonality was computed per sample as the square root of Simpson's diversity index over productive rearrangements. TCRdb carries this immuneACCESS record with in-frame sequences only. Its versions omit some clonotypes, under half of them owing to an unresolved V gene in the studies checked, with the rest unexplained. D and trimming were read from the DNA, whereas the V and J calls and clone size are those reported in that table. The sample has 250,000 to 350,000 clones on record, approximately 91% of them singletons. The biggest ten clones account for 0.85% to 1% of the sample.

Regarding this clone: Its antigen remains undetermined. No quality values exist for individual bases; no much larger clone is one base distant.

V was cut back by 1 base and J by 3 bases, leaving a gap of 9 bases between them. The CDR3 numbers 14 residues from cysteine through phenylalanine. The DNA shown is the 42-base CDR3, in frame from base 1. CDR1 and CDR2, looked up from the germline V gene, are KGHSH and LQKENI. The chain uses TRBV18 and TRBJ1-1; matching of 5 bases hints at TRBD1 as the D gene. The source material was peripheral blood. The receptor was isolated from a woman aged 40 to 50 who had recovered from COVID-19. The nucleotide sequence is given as TGTGCCAGCTCACCACGCAGGGTTGACACTGAAGCTTTCTTT. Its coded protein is CASSPRRVDTEAFF.